This TCR beta chain was sequenced for a study of blood T cell repertoires in COVID-19. Turning to the study itself: Samples taken during acute and convalescent COVID-19 were collected in the United States, Italy and Spain. T cells, B-cell-depleted T cells, or PBMCs supplied cDNA or gDNA.

Profiled with immunoSEQ multiplex PCR; TCRdb holds only in-frame clones, not every one. Of over 150,000 clones listed, 70% to 90% are singletons. The origin of this receptor is a man aged 50-59 years with active or convalescent COVID-19. Sequencing was performed on peripheral blood.

This CDR3 is CASSQNDRAQPQHF. The CDR3 nucleotides are TGCGCCAGCAGCCAAAATGACAGGGCTCAGCCCCAGCATTTT. The chain couples TRBV4-3 to TRBJ1-5, with 7 bases matching TRBD1. V lost 2 bases to trimming and J lost 6 bases; unmatched junction nucleotides: 4. This CDR3 region has 14 residues. Germline-derived CDR1 and CDR2 are LGHNA and YSLEER.